What follows are 17 T cell receptor beta chains derived from one specimen sequenced in a study of response to subunit inactivated influenza vaccine. Each CDR3 protein gets one entry after TCRdb re-called the RT-PCR reads with MiXCR. The sample consists of roughly 760,000 distinct CDR3 sequences, approximately 22% of them appearing once. The material was PBMCs from blood, obtained approximately 5 days after vaccination. The receptor source for this set is a man aged 50-59 years who received an inactivated influenza vaccine.

This clonotype came up a few times. This chain connects TRBV20-1 to TRBJ2-5; D call uncertain. CDR3 size: 13 residues. Looked up from germline, CDR1 is DFQATT and CDR2 is SNEGSKA (reference sequence). The V end was cut by 3 bases, the J end by 5 bases, with 13 bases between. As DNA, the CDR3 is TGCAGTGCTAGTTTGGCCTTTACTGAGACCCAGTACTTC. Translation gives CSASLAFTETQYF.

The gene calls are TRBV5-6 and TRBJ2-7; D possibly matches TRBD1 or TRBD2 (6 bases each). V lost 4 bases and J 0 bases, leaving 17 bases between the germline ends. Germline CDR1 is SGHDT and CDR2 is YYEEEE. CDR3 length equals 16 residues. In DNA form, the CDR3 reads TGTGCCAGCAGCCCGGTAGGGGGGACCCCCTCCTACGAGCAGTACTTC. This translates into CASSPVGGTPSYEQYF.

The V gene is TRBV7-3, the J gene TRBJ1-2, with 8 positions matching TRBD1. The CDR3 has 13 residues. Trimming cost V 4 bases and J 8 bases; bases outside gene matches: 6. Germline assignment: CDR1 SGHTA and CDR2 FQGTGA. The DNA for the CDR3 is TGTGCCAGCAGCTCGGCAGGGGGCGGGGGCTACACCTTC. This gives the protein CASSSAGGGGYTF. Drawing the rest from reference TRBV7-3 and TRBJ1-2, the complete variable domain is GAGVSQTPSNKVTEKGKYVELRCDPISGHTALYWYRQSLGQGPEFLIYFQGTGAADDSGLPNDRFFAVRPEGSVSTLKIQRTERGDSAVYLCASSSAGGGGYTFGSGTRLTVV.

V usage is TRBV4-2 and J usage is TRBJ2-4, with D maybe TRBD2 (5 bases). V lost 0 bases, J lost 0 bases, and 18 bases lay in between. Germline V gene lookup returns CDR1 LGHNA and CDR2 YNFKEQ. The CDR3 length is 19 residues. The chain's CDR3 is CASSQDKARLPVAKNIQYF. Written as DNA, the CDR3 is TGTGCCAGCAGCCAAGATAAAGCCAGACTACCCGTAGCCAAAAACATTCAGTACTTC.

The gene calls are TRBV20-1 and TRBJ2-3; TRBD2 matches at 11 bases. Looked up from germline, CDR1 is DFQATT and CDR2 is SNEGSKA (reference sequence). Losses at the gene ends were 1 base for V and 2 bases for J; bases not matched to a gene: 14. The CDR3 has 19 amino acids. The CDR3 spells CSARAIAGGPSIYTDTQYF. The DNA of the CDR3 is TGCAGTGCTAGAGCAATAGCGGGAGGGCCTTCCATATACACAGATACGCAGTATTTT.

The chain combines TRBV4-2 with TRBJ2-3, with D possibly being TRBD2 (7 bases). Germline-derived CDR1 and CDR2 are LGHNA and YNFKEQ. The germline V and J ends were trimmed by 0 bases and 3 bases, with 13 bases remaining between them. The CDR3 is 16 amino acids. DNA for the CDR3: TGTGCCAGCAGCCAAGATGGGCGGGGGCTAACAGATACGCAGTATTTT. It is translated as CASSQDGRGLTDTQYF.

The CDR3 sequence is CASSPSGTGLIQPQHF. CDR3 DNA sequence: TGTGCCAGCAGCCCCTCGGGGACAGGCCTGATTCAGCCCCAGCATTTT. The chain is built from TRBV7-2 and TRBJ1-5; 8 bases are a match to TRBD1. This CDR3 is built from 16 residues. Germline CDR1 is SGHTA and CDR2 is FQGNSA. V lost 5 bases, J lost 6 bases, and 12 bases stayed unmatched. The variable domain in full, completed from reference TRBV7-2 and TRBJ1-5, reads GAGVSQSPSNKVTEKGKDVELRCDPISGHTALYWYRQSLGQGLEFLIYFQGNSAPDKSGLPSDRFSAERTGGSVSTLTIQRTQQEDSAVYLCASSPSGTGLIQPQHFGDGTRLSIL.

Only a few counts were recorded for this clonotype. The J gene is TRBJ2-7, the V gene TRBV6-1, with D possibly TRBD1 on 5 matching bases. Germline V lookup: CDR1 MNHNS, CDR2 SASEGT. Trimming pared 8 bases from V and 6 bases from J, leaving 17 bases between. The CDR3 consists of 13 residues. DNA for the CDR3: TGTGCCAGCTCAGCAGGGCCACCCCGCGAGCAGTACTTC. Translated: CASSAGPPREQYF.

J is TRBJ2-4 and V is TRBV24-1; the D gene is possibly TRBD1 (5 bases). The CDR3 contains 15 residues. V lost 3 bases to trimming and J lost 9 bases, with 17 bases between them. Germline CDR1 is KGHDR and CDR2 is SFDVKD. CDR3 in DNA: TGTGCCACCAGTGATCCCCGACAGTCCATGGGCATTCAGTACTTC. It yields the protein CATSDPRQSMGIQYF.

This clonotype was detected a few times. This sequence joins TRBV5-4 and TRBJ1-2; 10 nucleotides agree with TRBD1. The trim removed 0 bases at V and 7 bases at J, leaving 9 bases unmatched. Germline V gives CDR1 SGHNT, CDR2 YYREEE (reference sequence). This CDR3 has 16 amino acids. The chain's CDR3 is CASSLDPGQGSGGYTF. CDR3 in DNA: TGTGCCAGCAGCTTGGACCCGGGACAGGGGTCAGGTGGCTACACCTTC.

This clonotype was detected a few times. J is TRBJ2-3 and V is TRBV7-2, with 11 bases that match TRBD2. The length of the CDR3 is 16 residues. Germline-derived CDR1 and CDR2 are SGHTA and FQGNSA. Trimming took 5 bases from V and 1 from J; bases not matched to a gene: 5. The CDR3 sequence is CASSLTSGSGTDTQYF. The CDR3 region has the DNA TGTGCCAGCAGCCTTACTAGCGGGAGCGGCACAGATACGCAGTATTTT.

V and J are TRBV15 and TRBJ2-1; possible D gene TRBD2, 6 bases. CDR3 length: 15 residues. CDR1 and CDR2 from the germline V gene are LNHNV and YYDKDF (reference sequence). V was clipped by 3 bases and J by 8 bases, with 17 bases between them. The CDR3 nucleotides read TGTGCCACCAGCAGTCGGGAGTACCGAGCCCATGAGCAGTTCTTC. Encoded protein: CATSSREYRAHEQFF.

This clonotype was counted between two and nine times. The chain couples TRBV20-1 to TRBJ2-1; weak D call: TRBD1 (6 bases). The CDR3 is made up of 12 amino acids. The V end lost 4 bases, the J end lost 5 bases, and 9 bases lay between the germline ends. CDR1 and CDR2 (germline): DFQATT, SNEGSKA (reference sequence). The CDR3 nucleotides read TGCAGTGCTACGGACAGCAACAATGAGCAGTTCTTC. Amino acids: CSATDSNNEQFF.

This clonotype was found a few times. The chain is built from TRBV5-1 and TRBJ2-3; D possibly corresponds to TRBD1 (6 bases). V shed 3 bases and J shed 4 bases, with 9 bases lying between them. In germline, CDR1 is SGHRS, CDR2 YFSETQ. The CDR3 is made up of 13 amino acids. The CDR3 nucleotides read TGCGCCAGCAGCTCAGGGGTAGCAGATACGCAGTATTTT. Translated, it gives CASSSGVADTQYF.

This chain uses TRBV4-2 with TRBJ2-1, with no clear D. This CDR3 has 15 residues. Per germline, CDR1 LGHNA and CDR2 YNFKEQ. V was trimmed by 6 bases and J by 4 bases, leaving 16 bases between them. CDR3 sequence: CASSRSDGLYNEQFF. CDR3 in DNA: TGTGCCAGCAGTCGATCCGACGGTTTATACAATGAGCAGTTCTTC.

This clonotype has just a few counts. The chain is built from TRBV28 and TRBJ2-1, with TRBD1 matching 10 bases. The germline gives CDR1 MDHEN, CDR2 SYDVKM. The CDR3 totals 17 residues. The trim removed 5 bases at V and 4 bases at J, leaving 11 bases unmatched. CDR3 nucleotide sequence: TGTGCCAGCAGTAGCTGGGACAGGGGCCAAATATACAATGAGCAGTTCTTC. Amino acid sequence: CASSSWDRGQIYNEQFF.

This clonotype turned up a few times. Relative to the germline gene, one junction end is altered; a read error may explain this. V and J are TRBV29-1 and TRBJ2-1; maybe TRBD2 (6 bases). The CDR3 loop spans 16 amino acids. Germline CDR1 and CDR2: SQVTM and ANQGSEA. CDR3 sequence (DNA): TGCAGCGTTGCCCGGAGGGCAGAGACCGCTAACAATGAGCAGCTCTTC. This encodes CSVARRAETANNEQLF.